A selection of T cell receptor beta chains follows, all from one sample in a study of cytomegalovirus exposure and HLA in healthy donors. The assay was immunoSEQ multiplex PCR, and TCRdb's table has in-frame clones only and misses some. The sample gives 110,000 to 150,000 clones, 80% to 85% of which show up once; around 2.5% is in the top ten. The sample consisted of PBMCs. The receptors shown here come from a boy between 2 and 10 years old in good health and CMV-seronegative. CDR3s include the opening cysteine and the closing phenylalanine or tryptophan. The order of the fields is D gene, clone size, J gene, V gene, CDR3 protein, CDR3 DNA. D genes are given only for firm matches. Expanded clones are given a class, and other clones once, few, many or no size at all.

TRBD1 | NA | TRBJ2-2 | TRBV6-6 | CASSRTGRNTGELFF | TGTGCCAGCAGTCGGACAGGGAGAAACACCGGGGAGCTGTTTTTT
TRBD1 | NA | TRBJ2-7 | TRBV5-5 | CASEGQALSEQYF | TGTGCCAGCGAGGGACAGGCTCTCTCCGAGCAGTACTTC
NA | once | TRBJ1-2 | TRBV2 | CASSLDRFYGYTF | TGTGCCAGCAGTTTAGACAGGTTCTATGGCTACACCTTC
NA | NA | TRBJ2-1 | TRBV9 | CASSAQQGYNEQFF | TGTGCCAGCAGCGCCCAACAGGGTTACAATGAGCAGTTCTTC
NA | NA | TRBJ1-3 | TRBV7-2 | CASSGRSGNTIYF | TGTGCCAGCAGCGGGAGGTCTGGAAACACCATATATTTT
NA | NA | TRBJ1-1 | TRBV7-9 | CASSPQQGWNTEAFF | TGTGCCAGCAGTCCCCAACAGGGTTGGAACACTGAAGCTTTCTTT
TRBD2 | NA | TRBJ2-5 | TRBV2 | CASSVISGQETQYF | TGTGCCAGCAGTGTTATTAGCGGGCAAGAGACCCAGTACTTC
TRBD2 | NA | TRBJ2-5 | TRBV7-3 | CASSLGRGLQETQYF | TGTGCCAGCAGCTTGGGGCGGGGACTACAAGAGACCCAGTACTTC
NA | NA | TRBJ2-7 | TRBV6-5 | CASSTGLAYEQYF | TGTGCCAGCAGTACAGGGTTGGCCTACGAGCAGTACTTC
TRBD1 | few | TRBJ1-4 | TRBV23-1 | CASPRDRANEKLFF | TGCGCCAGCCCAAGGGACAGGGCTAATGAAAAACTGTTTTTT